The rows below give T cell receptor beta chains drawn from one sample of a study of IL-17A CD8 T cells in psoriatic arthritis synovium. Assay: immunoSEQ multiplex PCR; the TCRdb copy retains only in-frame clones and omits some. The data show 2,000 to 3,000 clones, less than 75% seen once. Sequences were obtained from memory CD8+ T cells from synovial fluid. The receptor set was obtained from a human donor with psoriatic arthritis. Each CDR3 is given with its conserved first and last residue. Each record gives: J gene, V gene, CDR3 length, CDR3 protein.

>TRBJ2-2|TRBV12-5|12
CASGLEGRELFF
>TRBJ2-3|TRBV30|14
CASSRTGAADTQYF
>TRBJ1-4|TRBV12-5|14
CASGLGQGHEKLFF
>TRBJ2-1|TRBV7-9|15
CASSLVESPNNEQFF
>TRBJ1-1|TRBV10-2|14
CASSYLRGATEAFF
>TRBJ2-1|TRBV7-2|17
CASSLARSGLAYNEQFF
>TRBJ1-2|TRBV27|11
CASRSFYGYTF
>TRBJ2-7|TRBV7-9|14
CASSLGGGGDEQYF
>TRBJ2-1|TRBV15|15
CATSRGRGAVDEQFF
>TRBJ1-1|TRBV6-1|13
CASSGTGGTEAFF
>TRBJ2-3|TRBV11-3|14
CASRSGGATDTQYF
>TRBJ2-3|TRBV11-2|17
CASSLGLAGWGTDTQYF
>TRBJ1-2|TRBV10-1|15
CASSESPGASTGYTF
>TRBJ2-7|TRBV10-3|13
CAILRDPSYEQYF
>TRBJ2-7|TRBV29-1|11
CSVGTGPEQYF
>TRBJ1-2|TRBV5-1|11
CASWYRGGYTF
>TRBJ2-6|TRBV19|17
CASSIGQAISGANVLTF
>TRBJ1-1|TRBV14|14
CASSQVGGYTEAFF
>TRBJ2-1|TRBV9|15
CASSVVGGAGNEQFF
>TRBJ1-2|TRBV6-1|13
CASSEARGGDSTF
>TRBJ1-5|TRBV6-6|14
CASNTGDSNQPQHF
>TRBJ2-2|TRBV9|18
CASSVNSGGPGNTGELFF
>TRBJ1-2|TRBV7-9|15
CASSSSGRLAYGYTF
>TRBJ2-7|TRBV7-6|14
CASSPRMIAYEQYF
>TRBJ2-3|TRBV11-2|15
CASSELWQTTDTQYF
>TRBJ1-4|TRBV4-2|16
CASSQDRGGAVEKLFF
>TRBJ2-1|TRBV19|16
CASSFFAGGSYNEQFF
>TRBJ1-5|TRBV27|15
CASSSSQGEDQPQHF
>TRBJ1-1|TRBV27|16
CASSPRTGRANTEAFF
>TRBJ2-1|TRBV4-1|15
CASSQDLPSRNEQFF
>TRBJ2-7|TRBV14|14
CASSRVGFSYEQYF
>TRBJ2-5|TRBV2|15
CASSWPLGGRETQYF
>TRBJ2-3|TRBV4-1|17
CASSQDGAGVSTDTQYF
>TRBJ1-4|TRBV5-8|16
CASSSKGQAMNEKLFF
>TRBJ1-1|TRBV6-1|13
CASKGISGTEAFF
>TRBJ2-1|TRBV7-9|16
CASSLPGTRIVNEQFF
>TRBJ2-2|TRBV6-1|14
CASRGGGDTGELFF
>TRBJ2-1|TRBV7-7|16
CASSRGPGQGDNEQFF
>TRBJ2-5|TRBV21-1|16
CASSKVTASGQETQYF
>TRBJ1-3|TRBV9|18
CASSSRQGEGSSGNTIYF
>TRBJ1-5|TRBV23-1|18
CASSQSAVQVQGLQPQHF
>TRBJ1-5|TRBV9|15
CASSPGTGTNQPQHF
>TRBJ2-6|TRBV12-5|17
CASGLALSGSGANVLTF
>TRBJ2-3|TRBV5-5|14
CASSLAVGPDTQYF
>TRBJ1-5|TRBV9|15
CASSVGGYSNQPQHF
>TRBJ1-2|TRBV6-4|16
CASSDTPQGHYYGYTF
>TRBJ2-7|TRBV14|15
CASSLDSVAVYEQYF
>TRBJ2-5|TRBV2|14
CASSVVGGQETQYF